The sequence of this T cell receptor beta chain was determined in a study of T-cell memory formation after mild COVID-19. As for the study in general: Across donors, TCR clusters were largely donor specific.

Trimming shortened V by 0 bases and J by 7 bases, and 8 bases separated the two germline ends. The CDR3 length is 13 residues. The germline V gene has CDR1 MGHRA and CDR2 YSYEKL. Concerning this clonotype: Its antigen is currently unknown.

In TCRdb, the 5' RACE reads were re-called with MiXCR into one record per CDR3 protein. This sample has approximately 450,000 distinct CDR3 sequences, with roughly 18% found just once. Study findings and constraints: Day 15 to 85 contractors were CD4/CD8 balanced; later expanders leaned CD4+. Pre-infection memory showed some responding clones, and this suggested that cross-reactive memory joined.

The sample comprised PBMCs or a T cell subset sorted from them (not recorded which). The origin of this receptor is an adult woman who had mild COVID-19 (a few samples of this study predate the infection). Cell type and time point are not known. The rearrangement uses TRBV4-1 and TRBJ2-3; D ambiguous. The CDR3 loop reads CASSQDLGNTQYF. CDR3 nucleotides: TGCGCCAGCAGCCAAGATCTAGGGAATACGCAGTATTTT.